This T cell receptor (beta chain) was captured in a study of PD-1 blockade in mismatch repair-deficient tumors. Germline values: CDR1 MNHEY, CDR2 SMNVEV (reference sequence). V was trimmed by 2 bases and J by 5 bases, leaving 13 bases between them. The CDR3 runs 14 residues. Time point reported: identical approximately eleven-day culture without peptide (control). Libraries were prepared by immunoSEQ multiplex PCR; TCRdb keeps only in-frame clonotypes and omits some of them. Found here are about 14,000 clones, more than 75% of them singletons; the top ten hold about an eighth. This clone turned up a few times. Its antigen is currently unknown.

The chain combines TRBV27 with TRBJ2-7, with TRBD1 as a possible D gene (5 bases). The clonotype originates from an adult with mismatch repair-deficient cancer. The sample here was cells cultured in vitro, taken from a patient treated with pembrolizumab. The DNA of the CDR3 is TGTGCCAGCAGTTTAAAGGCAGGGTTTGACGAGCAGTACTTC. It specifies CASSLKAGFDEQYF.